This TCR beta chain emerged from a study of T cell repertoires in cytomegalovirus infection. Study-level information: Recently identified HLA-C-restricted CMV epitopes and well-studied HLA-B-restricted CMV epitopes were used by the study. Broader study findings: In two of eight donors, the top clonotype was HLA-C-restricted CMV-specific.

Germline values: CDR1 SGHAT, CDR2 FQNNGV. CDR3 size: 13 residues. V gave up 5 bases and J gave up 9 bases, with 14 bases separating them. TCRdb fed the reads into MiXCR, producing one record per CDR3 protein. Altogether around 900,000 distinct CDR3 sequences are present, 31% being singletons, with the ten largest covering over 13%. This clonotype was seen a handful of times. Antigen: not known. The J gene is TRBJ2-1, the V gene TRBV11-2; no clear D. The sequence came from a human donor in good health (CMV status not recorded). Some clones in this sample may be carry-over from other donors' samples. The starting material was cultured CD8+ T cells from PBMCs, obtained from culture after CMV antigen stimulation. The CDR3 sequence is CASSPHEHVEQFF. The CDR3 DNA follows: TGTGCCAGCAGCCCGCATGAGCATGTTGAGCAGTTCTTC.